This TCR beta chain was sequenced for a study of T-cell reconstitution after alpha-beta-depleted transplantation in children. Molecular barcoding with unique molecular identifiers was used for the TCRbeta library. Via MiXCR, TCRdb re-called the PCR reads, giving one row per CDR3 protein. This sample has 500,000 to 600,000 distinct CDR3 sequences; around a third occur once, and the top ten carry approximately 2.3%. The CDR3 runs to 15 residues. V lost 6 bases, J lost 0 bases, and 7 bases stayed unmatched. In its sample, this clonotype was seen a few times. The specimen comprised PBMCs from the stem cell graft donor, sampled from the stem cell graft. This TCR was sampled from a human donor who donated a stem cell graft to a child with aplastic anemia. This chain links TRBV12-3 or TRBV12-4 with TRBJ2-5; the match to TRBD2 covers 7 bases. As DNA, the CDR3 is TGTGCCAGCAGCCCGTCACTAGCGAACCAAGAGACCCAGTACTTC. This sequence encodes CASSPSLANQETQYF.